Reported below is one TCR beta chain. Antigen specificity is unknown. This entry belongs to a study of T-cell memory formation after mild COVID-19. Study-wide points: While clones contracting from day 15 to 85 were balanced between CD4 and CD8, later expanders leaned CD4+.

CDR3 length equals 15 residues. CDR1 and CDR2 (germline): MNHEY, SVGAGI. V lost 5 bases to trimming and J lost 4 bases; unmatched junction nucleotides: 7. Using its own MiXCR run on the 5' RACE reads, TCRdb lists one record per CDR3 protein. The table records fewer than 400,000 distinct CDR3 sequences, approximately 12% of them present only once. The specimen was PBMCs or a T cell subset sorted from them (not recorded which). The source is a young man who had mild COVID-19 (a few samples of this study predate the infection). Cell type and time point are not known. The genes are TRBV6-5 and TRBJ2-1, with TRBD2 matching 8 bases. The CDR3: CASSRTSGPYNEQFF. CDR3 nucleotide sequence: TGTGCCAGCAGTCGCACTAGCGGCCCGTACAATGAGCAGTTCTTC.